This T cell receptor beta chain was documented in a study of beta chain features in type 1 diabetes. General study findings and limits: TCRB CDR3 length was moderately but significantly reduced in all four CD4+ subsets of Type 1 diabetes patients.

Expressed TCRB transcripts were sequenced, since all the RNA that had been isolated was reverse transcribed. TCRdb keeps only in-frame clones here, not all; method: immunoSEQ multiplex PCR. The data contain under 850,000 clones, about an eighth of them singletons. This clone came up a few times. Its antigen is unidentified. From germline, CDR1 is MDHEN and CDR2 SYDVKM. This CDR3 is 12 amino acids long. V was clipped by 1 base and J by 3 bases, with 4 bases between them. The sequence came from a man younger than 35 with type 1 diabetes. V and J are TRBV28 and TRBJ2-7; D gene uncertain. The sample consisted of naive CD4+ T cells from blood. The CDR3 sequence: CASSLLFYEQYF. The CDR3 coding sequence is TGTGCCAGCAGTTTATTATTCTACGAGCAGTACTTC.